This T cell receptor beta chain was sequenced during a study of blood T cell repertoires in COVID-19. Study in general: Samples representing acute and convalescent COVID-19 were sourced from the United States, Italy and Spain. T cells, B-cell-depleted T cells, or PBMCs provided the cDNA or gDNA that served as material.

The CDR3 is made up of 15 amino acids. V was trimmed by 5 bases and J by 0 bases, leaving 11 bases between them. The V gene's germline CDR1 is KGHSH and CDR2 LQKENI. Original processing notes: Estimated nucleated cell counts came from reference gene primer amplification. TCRdb's copy holds only in-frame clones and misses some; the assay was immunoSEQ multiplex PCR. V, J and clone size reflect that table, while D and trimming were determined from the DNA. This table holds more than 40,000 clones, 80% to 90% found once. The material sequenced was peripheral blood. The chain uses TRBV18 and TRBJ1-3; D remains ambiguous. This TCR was sampled from a human donor in a cohort sampled during active COVID-19. The donor label of this sample is uncertain. Written as DNA, the CDR3 is TGTGCCAGCTCAGAGGTCCAGCTCTCTGGAAACACCATATATTTT. Amino acids: CASSEVQLSGNTIYF.